This entry is about one T cell receptor (beta chain). The record originates from a study of read filtering for tumor transcriptome and immune sequencing. Study in general: The cohort had around 18 men and approximately 13 women aged about 45 to 80, mean around 66 years. RNA-seq yielded only about 75 to 1,300 TCR reads, IR-seq about 3.5 to 10.27 million.

From around 0.4 ug of RNA, a library with molecular barcoded alpha/delta and beta/gamma adaptors was made. TCRdb reprocessed the reads via MiXCR and lists one record per CDR3 protein. Among roughly 38,000 distinct CDR3 sequences listed, more than 13% were seen once. This receptor was taken from a donor aged 40 or over with multiple myeloma. Sequenced sample: a population of CD138-negative cells sorted from bone marrow.

Here the CDR3 reads CASSRGQGVGNEQFF. The CDR3 bases are TGTGCCAGCAGCCGGGGACAGGGAGTGGGGAATGAGCAGTTCTTC. V usage is TRBV11-3 and J usage is TRBJ2-1, with TRBD1 matching over 9 bases. CDR3 length: 15 amino acids. V dropped 5 bases and J dropped 7; count of bases not matched to a gene: 9. Germline V CDR1 and CDR2: SGHNT, YENEEA. Based on the CDR3 plus reference TRBV11-3 and TRBJ2-1, the full variable domain is EAGVVQSPRYKIIEKKQPVAFWCNPISGHNTLYWYLQNLGQGPELLIRYENEEAVDDSQLPKDRFSAERLKGVDSTLKIQPAELGDSAVYLCASSRGQGVGNEQFFGPGTRLTVL.